Listed here are 12 T cell receptor beta chains from one sample, sequenced in a study of T cells in Graves' hyperthyroidism and ophthalmopathy. TCR beta CDR3 regions were amplified from RNA transcripts. HTBI primers were the set used in a first-round RT-PCR of the TCR CDR3. One entry per CDR3 protein, called by TCRdb with MiXCR from the multiplex PCR reads. The table lists 550,000 to 800,000 distinct CDR3 sequences, 17% of them singletons. Sequenced sample: blood. These TCRs come from a man between 50 and 59 years old with Graves' hyperthyroidism.

The chain links TRBV12-3 or TRBV12-4 to TRBJ2-2, with D unclear. The V and J ends lost 3 bases and 5 bases respectively, with 7 bases between them. The CDR3 sequence is 13 residues long. This CDR3 is CASSFVGTGELFF. Here the CDR3 DNA reads TGTGCCAGCAGTTTTGTGGGTACCGGGGAGCTGTTTTTT.

A note on this clonotype: This clone may be a read error of a much larger clone one base away. The chain is built from TRBV6-5 and TRBJ1-1; no firm D call. CDR3 length: 11 residues. CDR1 is MNHEY and CDR2 is SVGAGI in the germline V gene. DNA for the CDR3: TGTGCCAGCAGTTTAAGGACTGAAGCTTCCTTT. Amino acid sequence: CASSLRTEASF.

This chain links TRBV13 with TRBJ2-7; 7 bases are shared with TRBD1. The CDR3 consists of 15 residues. The V gene's germline CDR1 is PRHDT and CDR2 FYEKMQ (reference sequence). V lost 2 bases, J lost 0 bases, and 4 bases stayed unmatched. The CDR3 sequence is CASSLFRDSSYEQYF. The CDR3 DNA follows: TGTGCCAGCAGCTTATTCCGGGACAGCTCCTACGAGCAGTACTTC.

The sample holds many counts of this clonotype. This chain uses TRBV29-1 with TRBJ1-1; D is ambiguous. CDR1 is SQVTM and CDR2 is ANQGSEA in the germline V gene. This CDR3 is built from 12 residues. The V gene lost 3 bases and the J gene lost 6 bases, with 11 bases spanning the gap. As DNA, the CDR3 is TGCAGCGTTGATACCGGTAACCCTGAAGCTTTCTTT. Translation gives CSVDTGNPEAFF. The whole variable domain, remainder taken from reference TRBV29-1 and TRBJ1-1, is SAVISQKPSRDICQRGTSLTIQCQVDSQVTMMFWYRQQPGQSLTLIATANQGSEATYESGFVIDKFPISRPNLTFSTLTVSNMSPEDSSIYLCSVDTGNPEAFFGQGTRLTVV.

This clonotype turned up a few times. The CDR3 loop reads CASSREYYNEQFF. The CDR3 DNA reads TGTGCCAGCAGCCGGGAGTATTACAATGAGCAGTTCTTC. The chain combines TRBV14 with TRBJ2-1; D perhaps matches TRBD2 (5 bases). V lost 4 bases, J lost 4 bases, and 8 bases lay in between. The length of the CDR3 is 13 residues. From germline, CDR1 is SGHDN and CDR2 FVKESK.

This clonotype has a count of ten or more. This rearrangement joins TRBV28 to TRBJ1-6; TRBD1 matches at 7 bases. The CDR3 runs 15 residues. V dropped 6 bases and J dropped 7; count of bases not matched to a gene: 9. Germline CDR1 reads MDHEN; CDR2 reads SYDVKM. CDR3 region: CASSSPGTENSPLHF. The CDR3 DNA reads as TGTGCCAGCAGCTCCCCCGGGACAGAGAATTCACCCCTCCACTTT.

This clonotype was detected only a few times. CDR3 residues: CASLDRMGQPQHF. The CDR3 bases are TGTGCCAGTTTGGACAGGATGGGGCAGCCCCAGCATTTT. V usage is TRBV19 and J usage is TRBJ1-5, with 7 nucleotides matching TRBD1. The J segment lost 7 bases and the V segment lost 8 bases, leaving 8 bases of the junction unmatched. This CDR3 contains 13 residues. The germline gives CDR1 LNHDA, CDR2 SQIVND (reference sequence).

The rearrangement links TRBV7-8 to TRBJ2-7, with 7 bases lining up with TRBD1. The germline gives CDR1 SGHVS, CDR2 FQNEAQ. Trimming cost V 5 bases and J 3 bases; bases outside gene matches: 4. This CDR3 comprises 13 residues. The CDR3 loop is CASSIGQDYEQYF. DNA of the CDR3: TGTGCCAGCAGCATCGGACAGGACTACGAGCAGTACTTC.

The V gene is TRBV6-6, the J gene TRBJ1-1; D is unclear. CDR1 and CDR2 (germline): MNHNY, SVGAGI (reference sequence). The CDR3 is 14 residues long. V lost 1 base and J lost 1, with 7 bases in between. CDR3 sequence reads: CASSYWYRNTEAFF. CDR3 DNA: TGTGCCAGCAGTTACTGGTACAGGAACACTGAAGCTTTCTTT.

The table lists this clonotype with many counts. The genes are TRBV27 and TRBJ2-7; 8 positions match TRBD1. The ends lost 6 bases at V and 3 bases at J; junction bases unmatched: 7. Germline lookup yields CDR1 MNHEY and CDR2 SMNVEV (reference sequence). CDR3 length: 14 residues. The CDR3 spells CASSLGQDNYEQYF. In DNA form, the CDR3 reads TGTGCCAGCAGCCTGGGACAGGACAACTACGAGCAGTACTTC.

The chain links TRBV6-1 to TRBJ1-2; weak D call: TRBD1 (6 bases). Germline CDR1 MNHNS, CDR2 SASEGT. Trimming removed 5 bases at V and 7 bases at J, with 17 bases between. The CDR3 totals 14 residues. Here the CDR3 DNA reads TGTGCCAGCAGTCCCAGGACAGCGAGCGGTGGCTACACCTTC. As protein: CASSPRTASGGYTF.

This rearrangement joins TRBV4-2 to TRBJ2-1; 10 bases fit TRBD2. The J segment lost 4 bases and the V segment lost 4 bases, leaving 7 bases of the junction unmatched. Germline V CDR1 and CDR2: LGHNA, YNFKEQ. The CDR3 runs 16 residues. The CDR3 bases are TGTGCCAGCAGCCCTCTAGCGGGAGCGACGTACAATGAGCAGTTCTTC. Its protein is CASSPLAGATYNEQFF.